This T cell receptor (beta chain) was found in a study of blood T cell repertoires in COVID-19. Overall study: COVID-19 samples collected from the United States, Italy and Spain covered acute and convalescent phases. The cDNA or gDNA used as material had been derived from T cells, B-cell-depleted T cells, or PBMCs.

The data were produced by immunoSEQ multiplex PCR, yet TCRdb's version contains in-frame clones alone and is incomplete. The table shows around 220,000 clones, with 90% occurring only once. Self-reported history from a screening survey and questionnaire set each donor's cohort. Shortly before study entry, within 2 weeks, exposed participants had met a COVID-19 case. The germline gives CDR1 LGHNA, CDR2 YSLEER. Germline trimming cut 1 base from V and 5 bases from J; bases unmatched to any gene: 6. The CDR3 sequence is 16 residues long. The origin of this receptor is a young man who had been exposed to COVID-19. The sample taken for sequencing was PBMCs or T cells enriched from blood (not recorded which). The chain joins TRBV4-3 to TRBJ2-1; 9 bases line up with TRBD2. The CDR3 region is CASSQAPLAGNNEQFF. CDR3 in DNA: TGCGCCAGCAGCCAAGCCCCCCTAGCGGGGAACAATGAGCAGTTCTTC.